This TCR beta chain appears in the sequencing data of a study of T cells after yellow fever vaccination. Synthesis of TCR cDNA relied on 5'RACE template switching, which attached a universal primer site and UMIs. TCRdb reprocessed the 5' RACE reads via MiXCR and lists one record per CDR3 protein. The repertoire holds 150,000 to 200,000 distinct CDR3 sequences, 11% seen once, with 36% in the top ten. CDR1 is LGHNA, CDR2 YNFKEQ, per germline. V was shortened by 0 bases and J by 0 bases, with 9 bases between the two germline ends. The CDR3 runs 16 residues. This clonotype was detected only a few times. This TCR was sampled from a man aged 18 to 29 who received the YFV17D yellow fever vaccine. This specimen consisted of CD8+ T cells sorted from PBMCs, obtained 15 days after the yellow fever booster vaccination. The chain combines TRBV4-2 with TRBJ1-5; D is unclear. The CDR3 DNA sequence: TGTGCCAGCAGCCAAGAATATGGAGCTAGCAATCAGCCCCAGCATTTT. This codes for CASSQEYGASNQPQHF.